The source of this T cell receptor beta chain is a study of cytomegalovirus exposure and HLA in healthy donors. 60 Vbeta and 13 Jbeta primers were used in PCR. Assay: immunoSEQ multiplex PCR; the TCRdb copy retains only in-frame clones and omits some. The repertoire has over 120,000 clones, around two thirds of them found once; the top ten carry around 1.9%. Notes on this clone: Its antigen is as yet unknown.

The CDR3 is 11 amino acids. V was shortened by 1 base and J by 6 bases, with 6 bases between the two germline ends. Germline V CDR1 and CDR2: DFQATT, SNEGSKA (reference sequence). General study findings and limits: Analyzed later, most CMV-associated TCR beta chains appeared HLA-restricted. Most observed TCR sequences were rare, whereas some public TCRs were detected in many donors.

This chain uses TRBV20-1 with TRBJ1-2; D remains unclear. The receptor comes from a woman aged 55-70 years in good health and CMV-seropositive. The sequenced material came from PBMCs. The CDR3 region has the DNA TGCAGTGCTAGAGGGAGGGATGGCTACACCTTC. It encodes CSARGRDGYTF.